The rows below give T cell receptor beta chains drawn from one sample of a study of regulatory T cells in long-lasting Graves disease. TCRdb reprocessed the multiplex PCR reads with MiXCR, giving one entry per CDR3 protein. This sample yields 500,000 to 700,000 distinct CDR3 sequences, of which roughly 15% are seen a single time; 18% belongs to the top ten. These same data were also listed under a study on T cells in Graves' hyperthyroidism and ophthalmopathy.

The source material was peripheral blood mononuclear cells (PBMCs), sampled at new diagnosis, from a patient treated with antithyroid drugs. The source of these receptors is a woman aged 25 to 45 with Graves disease. The CDR3 runs from the conserved cysteine through the conserved F or W. A D gene is named only where the DNA matches it firmly. Clone sizes are given selectively: once, few, many, or a class where the clone is expanded.

v_call: TRBV6-5
clone_size: many
d_call: NA
j_call: TRBJ2-3
cdr3_nt: TGTGCCAGCAGTTACTCTGGCCCCTTTGGAGATACGCAGTATTTT
cdr3_aa: CASSYSGPFGDTQYF

v_call: TRBV6-1
clone_size: many
d_call: NA
j_call: TRBJ2-1
cdr3_nt: TGTGCCAGCATTCGACGGGATGAGCAGTTCTTC
cdr3_aa: CASIRRDEQFF

v_call: TRBV5-1
clone_size: NA
d_call: TRBD2
j_call: TRBJ2-7
cdr3_nt: TGCGCCAGCAGCTTGGGGACTAGTAACGAGCAGTACTTC
cdr3_aa: CASSLGTSNEQYF

v_call: TRBV18
clone_size: NA
d_call: NA
j_call: TRBJ2-1
cdr3_nt: TGTGCCAGCTCAGGCGGGACGGGCAATGAGCAGTTCTTC
cdr3_aa: CASSGGTGNEQFF

v_call: TRBV14
clone_size: NA
d_call: TRBD2
j_call: TRBJ2-3
cdr3_nt: TGTGCCAGCAGCCGGACGGGAGGATCAGATACGCAGTATTTT
cdr3_aa: CASSRTGGSDTQYF

v_call: TRBV20-1
clone_size: many
d_call: TRBD2
j_call: TRBJ2-7
cdr3_nt: TGCAGTGCTAGTGGCGGGAGAGCCTACGAGCAGTACTTC
cdr3_aa: CSASGGRAYEQYF

v_call: TRBV28
clone_size: many
d_call: NA
j_call: TRBJ2-1
cdr3_nt: TGTGCCAGCAGTAGGGGGGAGCCCTACAATGAGCAGTTCTTC
cdr3_aa: CASSRGEPYNEQFF

v_call: TRBV6-2/TRBV6-3
clone_size: NA
d_call: TRBD1
j_call: TRBJ1-1
cdr3_nt: TGTGCCAGCAGCCAAGGACAGGATGAGGCTTTCTTT
cdr3_aa: CASSQGQDEAFF

v_call: TRBV6-9
clone_size: many
d_call: NA
j_call: TRBJ1-4
cdr3_nt: TGTGCCAGCAGTTACGGTCTCAACCCTAATGAAAAACTGTTTTTT
cdr3_aa: CASSYGLNPNEKLFF

v_call: TRBV29-1
clone_size: many
d_call: NA
j_call: TRBJ2-5
cdr3_nt: TGCAGCGTTGTAAAGGGTAAAGAGACCCAGTACTTC
cdr3_aa: CSVVKGKETQYF

v_call: TRBV19
clone_size: few
d_call: NA
j_call: TRBJ2-1
cdr3_nt: TGTGCCAGTCAGGAGGGGGTCGCCTACAATGAGCAGTTCTTC
cdr3_aa: CASQEGVAYNEQFF

v_call: TRBV7-9
clone_size: many
d_call: TRBD2
j_call: TRBJ2-1
cdr3_nt: TGTGCCAGCAGCTCGGGACTAATCAGCTCCTACAATGAGCAGTTCTTC
cdr3_aa: CASSSGLISSYNEQFF

v_call: TRBV7-2
clone_size: many
d_call: NA
j_call: TRBJ1-2
cdr3_nt: TGTGCCAGCAGCTTAAGTTCGCCAGGGGACCAATATGGCTACACCTTC
cdr3_aa: CASSLSSPGDQYGYTF

v_call: TRBV27
clone_size: many
d_call: NA
j_call: TRBJ1-5
cdr3_nt: TGTGCCAGCAGTGCCCTGGGGGATAGCAATCAGCCCCAGCATTTT
cdr3_aa: CASSALGDSNQPQHF

v_call: TRBV27
clone_size: few
d_call: NA
j_call: TRBJ1-2
cdr3_nt: TGTGCCAGCAGCCGAGTGGGGAGTAACTATGGCTACACCTTC
cdr3_aa: CASSRVGSNYGYTF

v_call: TRBV20-1
clone_size: few
d_call: NA
j_call: TRBJ2-7
cdr3_nt: TGCAGTGCTAGAACTCAATACACAACCTACGAGCAGTACTTC
cdr3_aa: CSARTQYTTYEQYF

v_call: TRBV28
clone_size: many
d_call: NA
j_call: TRBJ2-1
cdr3_nt: TGTGCCAGCAGTGTCTCAGGGTTGTCGAATGAGCAGTTCTTC
cdr3_aa: CASSVSGLSNEQFF

v_call: TRBV20-1
clone_size: NA
d_call: NA
j_call: TRBJ2-7
cdr3_nt: TGCAGTGCTACCCCAAGTTACGAGCAGTACTTC
cdr3_aa: CSATPSYEQYF

v_call: TRBV6-1
clone_size: few
d_call: NA
j_call: TRBJ2-1
cdr3_nt: TGTGCCAGCAGTCCCCGGGGGATTAGCAATGAGCAGTTCTTC
cdr3_aa: CASSPRGISNEQFF

v_call: TRBV24-1
clone_size: NA
d_call: TRBD2
j_call: TRBJ2-6
cdr3_nt: TGTGCCACCAGTGCTGTAGCGGGGGCCTCTGGGGCCAACGTCCTGACTTTC
cdr3_aa: CATSAVAGASGANVLTF

v_call: TRBV9
clone_size: few
d_call: NA
j_call: TRBJ1-3
cdr3_nt: TGTGCCAGCAGCGTAGCGGCGTACTCTGGAAACACCATATATTTT
cdr3_aa: CASSVAAYSGNTIYF

v_call: TRBV28
clone_size: many
d_call: NA
j_call: TRBJ1-6
cdr3_nt: TGTGCCAGCAGGTCCCGGGTTAGATCCTCCCTATCTTATAATTCACCCCTCCACTTT
cdr3_aa: CASRSRVRSSLSYNSPLHF

v_call: TRBV4-1
clone_size: few
d_call: NA
j_call: TRBJ1-4
cdr3_nt: TGCGCCAGCAGCCAAGTCAGGGATTCTAAAAAACTGTTTTTT
cdr3_aa: CASSQVRDSKKLFF

v_call: TRBV3-1
clone_size: many
d_call: TRBD2
j_call: TRBJ2-1
cdr3_nt: TGTGCCAGCAGCCTTATTAGCGGGAACAATGAGCAGTTCTTC
cdr3_aa: CASSLISGNNEQFF

v_call: TRBV6-1
clone_size: NA
d_call: TRBD2
j_call: TRBJ2-2
cdr3_nt: TGTGCCAGCCTAGGGGCGGGAGGGCCCGGGGAGCTGTTTTTT
cdr3_aa: CASLGAGGPGELFF